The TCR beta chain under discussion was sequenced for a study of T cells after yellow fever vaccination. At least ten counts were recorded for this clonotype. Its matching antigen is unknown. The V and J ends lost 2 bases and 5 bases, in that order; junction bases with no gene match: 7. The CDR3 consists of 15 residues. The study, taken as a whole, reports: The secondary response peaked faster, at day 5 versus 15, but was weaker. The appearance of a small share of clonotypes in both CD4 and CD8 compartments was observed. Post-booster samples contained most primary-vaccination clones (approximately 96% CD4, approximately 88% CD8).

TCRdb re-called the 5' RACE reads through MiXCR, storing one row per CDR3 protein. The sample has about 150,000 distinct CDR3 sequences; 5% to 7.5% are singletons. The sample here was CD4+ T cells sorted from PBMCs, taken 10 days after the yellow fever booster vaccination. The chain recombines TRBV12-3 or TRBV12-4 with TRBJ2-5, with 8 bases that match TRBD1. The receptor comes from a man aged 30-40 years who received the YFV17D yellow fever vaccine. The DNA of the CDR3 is TGTGCCAGCAGTTTAATCACAGGGGGTGGGGAGACCCAGTACTTC. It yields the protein CASSLITGGGETQYF.